This T cell receptor beta chain is from a study of T cell responses to AZD1222 COVID-19 vaccine. Overall study results and limits: Seropositivity was recorded at baseline in only 6 or 7 AZD1222 recipients. In all cases, repertoires were sampled only after the peak T cell response.

Sequenced by immunoSEQ multiplex PCR; TCRdb stores in-frame clones only, minus some. The sample holds tens of thousands of clones, about nine tenths seen once. Germline V lookup: CDR1 SNHLY, CDR2 FYNNEI. The CDR3 runs 12 residues. V lost 3 bases and J 12 bases, leaving 13 bases between the germline ends. Worth noting for this clone: Antigen: not known.

The input for sequencing was peripheral blood, taken 28 days after the second AZD1222 dose. This clonotype originated in an adult who received the AZD1222 COVID-19 vaccine. The V gene is TRBV2, the J gene TRBJ2-3; no firm D call. CDR3 sequence: CASSDEQVGQYF. In nucleotides, the CDR3 is TGTGCCAGCAGTGACGAGCAGGTCGGACAGTATTTT. The complete variable domain, with remaining parts taken from reference TRBV2 and TRBJ2-3, reads EPEVTQTPSHQVTQMGQEVILRCVPISNHLYFYWYRQILGQKVEFLVSFYNNEISEKSEIFDDQFSVERPDGSNFTLKIRSTKLEDSAMYFCASSDEQVGQYFGPGTRLTVL.